The 15 T cell receptor beta chains given below trace back to one sample, sequenced in a study of post-analysis software for immune sequencing data. General observations from the study: Five TRBV segments, TRBV5-6, TRBV5-1 and TRBV20-1 among them, were found more frequent in patients than controls.

cDNA libraries of TCR beta carried unique molecular identifiers. A single record per CDR3 protein comes from TCRdb applying MiXCR to the PCR reads. The data hold hundreds of thousands of distinct CDR3 sequences, with roughly 50% observed a single time. These TCRs are of unknown antigen specificity. The sample was blood. All receptors come from a girl aged 5-17 years with multiple sclerosis.

This clonotype has just a few counts. V usage is TRBV29-1 and J usage is TRBJ2-3, with 8 bases aligning to TRBD1. The V gene's germline CDR1 is SQVTM and CDR2 ANQGSEA. The CDR3 totals 15 residues. Unmatched junction bases numbered 7, after V lost 2 bases and J lost 3 bases. This CDR3 reads CSVERQGAGTDTQYF. The CDR3 DNA reads as TGCAGCGTTGAAAGGCAGGGGGCGGGTACAGATACGCAGTATTTT.

The chain is built from TRBV29-1 and TRBJ2-5, with D perhaps TRBD1 (6 bases). The end of the DNA fits TRBJ2-7 better, so the J call may be wrong. The length of the CDR3 is 13 residues. Germline V gene data show CDR1 as SQVTM and CDR2 as ANQGSEA. Here the CDR3 reads CSVEGRQVNEQYF. The CDR3 DNA reads TGCAGCGTTGAGGGGCGACAGGTCAACGAGCAGTACTTC.

This clonotype has just one count. The rearrangement links TRBV6-5 to TRBJ2-7; TRBD2 agrees at 9 bases. Germline V gene lookup returns CDR1 MNHEY and CDR2 SVGAGI. The CDR3 loop spans 15 amino acids. Losses at the gene ends were 5 bases for V and 3 bases for J; bases not matched to a gene: 8. Written as DNA, the CDR3 is TGTGCCAGCAGTCACACTAGCGGGCAAAACTACGAGCAGTACTTC. The encoded protein is CASSHTSGQNYEQYF.

This clonotype was detected only a few times. The chain uses TRBV5-1 and TRBJ2-7; tentatively, D is TRBD1 (6 bases). The CDR3 has 15 residues. Germline V lookup: CDR1 SGHRS, CDR2 YFSETQ. Trimming removed 0 bases from V and 1 base from J, with 11 bases in between. Written as DNA, the CDR3 is TGCGCCAGCAGCTTGGAGCAGGGGAAATCCTACGAGCAGTACTTC. Residues: CASSLEQGKSYEQYF.

This clonotype was counted only a few times. The rearrangement joins TRBV7-2 to TRBJ2-7; tentative D call: TRBD2 (6 bases). This CDR3 is built from 18 residues. CDR1 SGHTA and CDR2 FQGNSA come from the germline V gene. V lost 2 bases to trimming and J lost 3 bases, with 23 bases between them. The CDR3 protein is CASSLSAFGGVLVYEQYF. DNA of the CDR3: TGTGCCAGCAGCTTATCGGCGTTTGGCGGGGTGCTTGTCTACGAGCAGTACTTC.

The V gene is TRBV20-1, the J gene TRBJ2-5; 8 bases fit TRBD2. Germline lookup yields CDR1 DFQATT and CDR2 SNEGSKA (reference sequence). Germline trimming cut 3 bases from V and 5 bases from J; bases unmatched to any gene: 8. There are 14 residues in the CDR3. The CDR3 bases are TGCAGTGCTAGTACTAGCGGACCCCTGGAGACCCAGTACTTC. As protein: CSASTSGPLETQYF.

The genes are TRBV6-5 and TRBJ1-5; no definite D call. Germline V gene sequence: CDR1 MNHEY, CDR2 SVGAGI. This CDR3 spans 13 amino acids. V was pared by 8 bases and J by 0 bases, with 8 bases between. DNA of the CDR3: TGTGCCAGCGACGGGCATAGCAATCAGCCCCAGCATTTT. The encoded protein is CASDGHSNQPQHF.

There are a few counts of this clonotype. The chain employs TRBV4-1 and TRBJ1-5, with TRBD1 as a possible D gene (5 bases). Germline V gene lookup returns CDR1 MGHRA and CDR2 YSYEKL. The CDR3 has 15 residues. The V and J ends lost 1 base and 7 bases respectively, with 14 bases between them. CDR3 bases: TGCGCCAGCAGCCAAGTGAGCCAGGGAGTCCAGCCCCAGCATTTT. Encoded protein: CASSQVSQGVQPQHF.

CDR3 loop: CASSFGGTPGEQFF. As DNA, the CDR3 is TGTGCCAGCAGTTTTGGTGGGACGCCCGGTGAGCAGTTCTTC. The V gene is TRBV12-3 or TRBV12-4, the J gene TRBJ2-1; tentatively, D is TRBD1 or TRBD2 (5 bases each). V dropped 3 bases and J dropped 9 bases, with 15 bases sitting between them. The CDR3 consists of 14 residues.

This clonotype was observed a handful of times. The genes are TRBV6-6 and TRBJ2-3, with 7 bases lining up with TRBD1. Germline-derived CDR1 and CDR2 are MNHNY and SVGAGI (reference sequence). This CDR3 is built from 13 residues. The V and J ends lost 10 bases and 2 bases, in that order; junction bases with no gene match: 6. The DNA for the CDR3 is TGTGCCACCCAGGACAGGTACACAGATACGCAGTATTTT. Protein: CATQDRYTDTQYF.

The V and J genes are TRBV30 and TRBJ1-2; D unclear. Germline V gene lookup returns CDR1 GTSNPN and CDR2 SVGIG (reference sequence). This CDR3 is built from 14 residues. V was shortened by 2 bases and J by 0 bases, with 10 bases between the two germline ends. The CDR3 region has the DNA TGTGCCTGGAGTCGGACGGGCGCTAACTATGGCTACACCTTC. It translates to CAWSRTGANYGYTF.

This clonotype came up a few times. The V and J genes are TRBV5-1 and TRBJ2-5, with TRBD2 identical over 13 bases. CDR3 size: 18 residues. The V gene's germline CDR1 is SGHRS and CDR2 YFSETQ. The V and J ends lost 3 bases and 1 base, in that order; junction bases with no gene match: 9. The CDR3 sequence: CASSWMTSGGPTQETQYF. The CDR3 DNA reads as TGCGCCAGCAGCTGGATGACTAGCGGGGGGCCGACCCAAGAGACCCAGTACTTC.

The chain couples TRBV20-1 to TRBJ2-7, with 9 bases that match TRBD2. V was clipped by 3 bases and J by 0 bases; unmatched bases: 24. The CDR3 extends over 21 amino acids. Germline CDR1 and CDR2: DFQATT and SNEGSKA (reference sequence). The CDR3 region is CSARAPPWGPLLAGNSYEQYF. The DNA of the CDR3 is TGCAGTGCTAGGGCCCCTCCTTGGGGCCCACTACTAGCGGGTAACTCCTACGAGCAGTACTTC.

This sequence joins TRBV6-1 and TRBJ2-7; D may be TRBD1 or TRBD2 (5 bases each). Trimming took off 5 bases at V and 2 bases at J, with 16 bases between the two ends. CDR3 length equals 15 residues. Germline CDR1 MNHNS, CDR2 SASEGT. CDR3 DNA: TGTGCCAGCAGTACCTCCGGGACGGAACCCTACGAGCAGTACTTC. Translating gives CASSTSGTEPYEQYF.

V gene TRBV7-3 combines with J gene TRBJ2-6; D ambiguous. V was trimmed by 5 bases and J by 2 bases, leaving 10 bases between them. The CDR3 extends over 15 amino acids. Germline lookup yields CDR1 SGHTA and CDR2 FQGTGA. In nucleotides, the CDR3 is TGTGCCAGCAGCCCCCCCCCAGCTGGGGCCAACGTCCTGACTTTC. It specifies CASSPPPAGANVLTF. Drawing the rest from reference TRBV7-3 and TRBJ2-6, the complete variable domain is GAGVSQTPSNKVTEKGKYVELRCDPISGHTALYWYRQSLGQGPEFLIYFQGTGAADDSGLPNDRFFAVRPEGSVSTLKIQRTERGDSAVYLCASSPPPAGANVLTFGAGSRLTVL.